Included here is one TCR beta chain sequence, with context. This sample was taken from a study of T-cell memory formation after mild COVID-19. TCRdb recomputed calls from the 5' RACE reads with MiXCR, one row per CDR3 protein. The table lists 400,000 or so distinct CDR3 sequences, 20% of them singletons. The CDR3 runs 15 residues. Germline lookup yields CDR1 MGHRA and CDR2 YSYEKL. Trimming removed 0 bases at V and 5 bases at J, with 14 bases between. This receptor was identified in an adult woman who had mild COVID-19 (a few samples of this study predate the infection). Cell type and time point are not known. V and J are TRBV4-1 and TRBJ2-7; D is perhaps TRBD1 (5 bases). The source material was PBMCs or a T cell subset sorted from them (not recorded which). CDR3 in DNA: TGCGCCAGCAGCCAAGATGGGCAGGGAATCCACGAGCAGTACTTC. Residues: CASSQDGQGIHEQYF.